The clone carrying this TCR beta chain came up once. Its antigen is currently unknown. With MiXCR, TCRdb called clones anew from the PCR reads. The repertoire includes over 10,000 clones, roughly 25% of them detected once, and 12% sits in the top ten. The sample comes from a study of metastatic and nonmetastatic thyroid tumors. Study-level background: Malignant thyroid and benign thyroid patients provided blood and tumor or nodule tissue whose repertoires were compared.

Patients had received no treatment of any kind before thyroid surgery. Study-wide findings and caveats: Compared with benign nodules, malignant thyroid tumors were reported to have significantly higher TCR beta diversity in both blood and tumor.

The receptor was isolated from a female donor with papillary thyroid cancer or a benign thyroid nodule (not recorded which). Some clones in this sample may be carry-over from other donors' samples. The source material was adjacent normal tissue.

Here the CDR3 DNA reads TGTGCCAGCAGTACCGCCGGGAACACCTACGAGCAGTACTTC. Translation: CASSTAGNTYEQYF. The rearrangement links TRBV7-9 to TRBJ2-7; maybe TRBD2 (5 bases). Trimming took off 6 bases at V and 2 bases at J, with 14 bases between the two ends. The CDR3 contains 14 residues. Germline V gives CDR1 SEHNR, CDR2 FQNEAQ (reference sequence).